This TCR beta chain is from a study of cytomegalovirus exposure and HLA in healthy donors. This CDR3 is 15 amino acids long. Germline assignment: CDR1 GTSNPN and CDR2 SVGIG (reference sequence). V lost 0 bases and J lost 0, with 9 bases in between. Some clones are missing from TCRdb's copy, which holds only in-frame ones; the method was immunoSEQ multiplex PCR. This sample carries 120,000 or so clones, over 85% of them seen once, and the ten largest clones take approximately 2.1%. Sequenced material: PBMCs. The gene calls are TRBV30 and TRBJ1-3; D is perhaps TRBD1 (5 bases). The origin of this receptor is a young woman in good health and CMV-seronegative. The CDR3 is CAWSVGGASGNTIYF. Here the CDR3 DNA reads TGTGCCTGGAGTGTTGGAGGGGCCTCTGGAAACACCATATATTTT.